The present TCR beta chain was sequenced within a study of T cell clonotyping in hematopoietic cell transplantation. The germline V gene encodes CDR1 MDHEN and CDR2 SYDVKM. This CDR3 comprises 17 residues. Trimming cost V 2 bases and J 8 bases; bases outside gene matches: 14. Sequencing was performed with immunoSEQ multiplex PCR; in TCRdb, only in-frame clones are kept and a portion is missing. The repertoire consists of about 3,200 clones, with around 93% occurring once and the leading ten covering roughly 8.2%. This clone was counted a single time. This TCR was sampled from a male patient in his sixties or seventies who had an allogeneic stem cell transplant from a related donor, so the T cells may come from the graft donor. Some clones in this sample may be carry-over from other donors' samples. V gene TRBV28 combines with J gene TRBJ2-1; 8 bases fit TRBD2. This specimen was PBMCs, taken at the time of graft-versus-host disease after allogeneic stem cell transplant. The CDR3 here is CASSLEPTSAGGDEQFF. Here the CDR3 DNA reads TGTGCCAGCAGTTTAGAACCGACTAGCGCGGGCGGCGATGAGCAGTTCTTC.